One sample yielded the 18 T cell receptor beta chains listed below, sequenced in a study of T-cell memory formation after mild COVID-19 (dated by TCRdb to about 2021). Libraries were made using 5' RACE. The run used an Illumina NovaSeq 6000. TCRdb redid the processing of the public reads, applying fastp at Q25 and MiXCR, and retained in-frame beta chains. Rows with a matching CDR3 protein are joined into one entry that keeps the most common DNA and genes. This sample has a few hundred thousand distinct CDR3 sequences in its table, and about 17% of those were observed once. 22% of the sample goes to the ten largest clones. Material: PBMCs or a T cell subset sorted from them (not recorded which). These receptors all come from a young man who had mild COVID-19 (a few samples of this study predate the infection). The sample titles of this study are shuffled in the database, so cell type and time point are left out; the donor was told from shared clones.

The rearrangement uses TRBV7-9 and TRBJ2-7; maybe TRBD1 (6 bases). Per germline, CDR1 SEHNR and CDR2 FQNEAQ (reference sequence). CDR3 size: 14 residues. V was clipped by 5 bases and J by 4 bases, with 15 bases between them. The CDR3 DNA reads as TGTGCCAGCAGCGAGTCAGGGGCCTCGTACGAGCAGTACTTC. Residues: CASSESGASYEQYF. The full variable domain, rest sourced from reference TRBV7-9 and TRBJ2-7, is DTGVSQNPRHKITKRGQNVTFRCDPISEHNRLYWYRQTLGQGPEFLTYFQNEAQLEKSRLLSDRFSAERPKGSFSTLEIQRTEQGDSAMYLCASSESGASYEQYFGPGTRLTVT.

V usage is TRBV12-3 or TRBV12-4 and J usage is TRBJ2-2; D remains unclear. V gave up 7 bases and J gave up 5 bases, with 11 bases separating them. The CDR3 is 13 amino acids. The CDR3 loop is CASTPFRTGELFF. CDR3 coding DNA: TGTGCCAGCACCCCATTTAGGACCGGGGAGCTGTTTTTT.

This clonotype was observed a few times. This chain joins TRBV7-9 and TRBJ1-2; D ambiguous. The CDR3 runs 13 residues. Germline CDR1 reads SEHNR; CDR2 reads FQNEAQ (reference sequence). The V end was cut by 8 bases, the J end by 6 bases, with 16 bases between. The CDR3 protein is CASHGGSENGYTF. The DNA of the CDR3 is TGTGCCAGCCACGGCGGGAGTGAAAATGGCTACACCTTC.

This clonotype was seen only a few times. The chain employs TRBV2 and TRBJ2-5, with 8 bases matching TRBD1. V was pared by 10 bases and J by 6 bases, with 19 bases of the junction left unmatched. The CDR3 runs to 16 residues. Germline V lookup: CDR1 SNHLY, CDR2 FYNNEI. The CDR3 DNA reads TGTGCCACCGTACAGGGAACAGGGGGTAATGGAAAGACCCAGTACTTC. Translating it yields CATVQGTGGNGKTQYF. The full variable domain, with the rest looked up from reference TRBV2 and TRBJ2-5, is EPEVTQTPSHQVTQMGQEVILRCVPISNHLYFYWYRQILGQKVEFLVSFYNNEISEKSEIFDDQFSVERPDGSNFTLKIRSTKLEDSAMYFCATVQGTGGNGKTQYFGPGTRLLVL.

This rearrangement joins TRBV3-1 to TRBJ2-7; TRBD1 or TRBD2 may be the D gene (5 bases each). This CDR3 region has 12 residues. From germline, CDR1 is LGHDT and CDR2 YNNKEL (reference sequence). Trimming left V 6 bases short and J 5 bases short, with 11 bases between. Here the CDR3 reads CASRSRGHEQYF. As DNA, the CDR3 is TGTGCCAGCAGGTCGAGGGGCCACGAGCAGTACTTC.

The V gene is TRBV29-1, the J gene TRBJ2-4, with TRBD1 identical over 8 bases. V shed 7 bases, J shed 5 bases, and the junction held 4 bases outside the gene matches. CDR3 size: 12 residues. Germline V lookup: CDR1 SQVTM, CDR2 ANQGSEA. CDR3 DNA: TGCAGCGCTGGGGGACAGGAAAACATTCAGTACTTC. Translated: CSAGGQENIQYF.

This clonotype showed up just a few times. The V and J genes are TRBV12-3 or TRBV12-4 and TRBJ1-1, with D hard to call. The CDR3 extends over 15 amino acids. The V and J ends lost 0 bases and 4 bases respectively, with 12 bases between them. CDR3 protein: CASSLAHGVGTEAFF. Here the CDR3 DNA reads TGTGCCAGCAGTTTAGCGCATGGTGTCGGCACTGAAGCTTTCTTT.

The V call is TRBV6-5, the J call TRBJ2-7; D remains unclear. The ends were cut back, 0 bases at V and 6 bases at J, with 9 bases in the middle. In germline, CDR1 is MNHEY, CDR2 SVGAGI. The CDR3 consists of 13 residues. In DNA form, the CDR3 reads TGTGCCAGCAGTTACTCGAGGTGGGGCGAGCAGTACTTC. Translation: CASSYSRWGEQYF.

This clonotype was observed a few times. The rearrangement joins TRBV10-3 to TRBJ2-5; TRBD2 aligns across 15 bases. There are 16 residues in the CDR3. V shed 6 bases, J shed 5 bases, and the junction held 7 bases outside the gene matches. Germline assignment: CDR1 ENHRY and CDR2 SYGVKD. The CDR3 DNA follows: TGTGCCATCAGCAGGACTAGCGGGGGGGCCGAGGAGACCCAGTACTTC. It codes for CAISRTSGGAEETQYF.

The chain links TRBV5-1 to TRBJ1-2, with no clear D. Between the trimmed V and J ends, which lost 1 base and 8 bases, there was a span of 12 bases. Germline CDR1 reads SGHRS; CDR2 reads YFSETQ. There are 13 residues in the CDR3. CDR3 region: CASSLLGPPGYTF. CDR3 in DNA: TGCGCCAGCAGCTTGTTAGGCCCCCCCGGCTACACCTTC.

The chain joins TRBV5-1 to TRBJ1-6; D gene uncertain. Germline V gene sequence: CDR1 SGHRS, CDR2 YFSETQ. The CDR3 sequence is 13 residues long. V was trimmed by 7 bases and J by 7 bases, leaving 12 bases between them. CDR3 coding DNA: TGCGCCAGCCGTCAATCGACCAATTCACCCCTCCACTTT. Its protein product is CASRQSTNSPLHF.

The rearrangement joins TRBV15 to TRBJ2-7; tentatively, D is TRBD2 (7 bases). Trimming stripped 0 bases from V and 1 base from J, with 13 bases between. The V gene's germline CDR1 is LNHNV and CDR2 YYDKDF (reference sequence). The CDR3 contains 16 residues. The CDR3 is CATSREGGQGSYEQYV. The DNA of the CDR3 is TGTGCCACCAGCAGAGAGGGGGGGCAGGGGTCCTACGAGCAGTACGTC.

This clonotype was seen a handful of times. The chain employs TRBV20-1 and TRBJ2-1; 11 nucleotides match TRBD2. With 6 bases clipped from V and 8 bases from J, the junction kept 3 bases outside the gene matches. The germline CDR1 and CDR2 sequences are DFQATT and SNEGSKA (reference sequence). CDR3 length: 12 amino acids. Here the CDR3 reads CSAPTSGDEQFF. CDR3 coding DNA: TGCAGTGCCCCGACTAGCGGGGATGAGCAGTTCTTC.

The table lists this clonotype with a few counts. CDR3 in amino acids: CASRLAGGGSGEQYF. The CDR3 coding sequence is TGTGCCAGCAGATTAGCGGGAGGGGGCTCTGGCGAGCAGTACTTC. The chain carries TRBV3-1 and TRBJ2-7; 11 nucleotides match TRBD2. CDR1 is LGHDT, CDR2 YNNKEL, per germline (reference sequence). Losses at the gene ends were 6 bases for V and 6 bases for J; bases not matched to a gene: 10. The CDR3 is 15 residues long.

This sequence joins TRBV4-3 and TRBJ2-3; TRBD2 aligns across 9 bases. The V and J ends lost 4 bases and 2 bases, in that order; junction bases with no gene match: 7. CDR3 length: 16 amino acids. Germline CDR1 LGHNA, CDR2 YSLEER. As DNA, the CDR3 is TGCGCCAGCAGCCCAAGGGGCGGGGGGGCCACAGATACGCAGTATTTT. It translates to CASSPRGGGATDTQYF.

This chain joins TRBV29-1 and TRBJ2-5; 7 bases fit TRBD2. CDR1 and CDR2 (germline): SQVTM, ANQGSEA. J gave up 3 bases and V 1 base, and 2 bases lay outside the gene matches. The CDR3 loop spans 13 amino acids. The CDR3 nucleotides are TGCAGCGTTGAAGTGGGGGGGAAAGAGACCCAGTACTTC. Its translation is CSVEVGGKETQYF.

This clonotype turned up a few times. The chain is built from TRBV5-5 and TRBJ1-3; a weak D match, TRBD1 (6 bases). The CDR3 is made up of 16 amino acids. Germline-derived CDR1 and CDR2 are SGHKS and YYEKEE (reference sequence). V shed 3 bases and J shed 3 bases, with 16 bases lying between them. The CDR3 DNA is TGTGCCAGCAGCTCACAGGGACTACTCAGTGGAAACACCATATATTTT. This sequence encodes CASSSQGLLSGNTIYF.

This clonotype occurred a few times. The chain employs TRBV9 and TRBJ2-5; D unclear. With 0 bases removed from V and 1 base from J, the gap between germline ends came to 7 bases. Germline V gene lookup returns CDR1 SGDLS and CDR2 YYNGEE. The CDR3 sequence is 14 residues long. The CDR3 region has the DNA TGTGCCAGCAGCGTAGGGGTTACCCAAGAGACCCAGTACTTC. It is translated as CASSVGVTQETQYF.